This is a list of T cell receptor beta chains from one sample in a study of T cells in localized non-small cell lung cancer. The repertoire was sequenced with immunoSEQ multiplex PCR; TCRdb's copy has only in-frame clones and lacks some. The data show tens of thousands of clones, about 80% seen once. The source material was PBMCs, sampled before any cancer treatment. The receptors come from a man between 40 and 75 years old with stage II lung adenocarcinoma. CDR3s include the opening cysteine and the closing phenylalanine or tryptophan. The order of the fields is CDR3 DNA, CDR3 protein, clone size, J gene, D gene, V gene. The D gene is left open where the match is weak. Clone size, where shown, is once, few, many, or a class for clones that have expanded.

cdr3_nt: TGTGCCAGCAGTTTATGGAACACTGAAGCTTTCTTT
cdr3_aa: CASSLWNTEAFF
clone_size: .
j_call: TRBJ1-1
d_call: .
v_call: TRBV28

cdr3_nt: TGCGCCAGCAGCCCCCCGGGGATTGATGAAAAACTGTTTTTT
cdr3_aa: CASSPPGIDEKLFF
clone_size: .
j_call: TRBJ1-4
d_call: .
v_call: TRBV5-1

cdr3_nt: TGCGCCAGCAGCCAAGAGCCTTTAGCGGGGGGCCTATACAATGAGCAGTTCTTC
cdr3_aa: CASSQEPLAGGLYNEQFF
clone_size: once
j_call: TRBJ2-1
d_call: TRBD2
v_call: TRBV4-1

cdr3_nt: TGTGCCTGGAGTTTAGCGGGTCCCCATACGCAGTATTTT
cdr3_aa: CAWSLAGPHTQYF
clone_size: .
j_call: TRBJ2-3
d_call: TRBD2
v_call: TRBV30

cdr3_nt: TGTGCCAGCAGATATGGCACAGGGACCTACGAGCAGTACTTC
cdr3_aa: CASRYGTGTYEQYF
clone_size: .
j_call: TRBJ2-7
d_call: .
v_call: TRBV5-6

cdr3_nt: TGCGCCAGCAGCTTACGGGCTGGGACAACGACTAGGTCATACGAGCAGTACTTC
cdr3_aa: CASSLRAGTTTRSYEQYF
clone_size: .
j_call: TRBJ2-7
d_call: .
v_call: TRBV5-1

cdr3_nt: TGTGCCAGCAGCAAAGTAGGACAGGCTGGCGATGGCTACACCTTC
cdr3_aa: CASSKVGQAGDGYTF
clone_size: .
j_call: TRBJ1-2
d_call: .
v_call: TRBV21-1

cdr3_nt: TGTGCCAGCAGCTTAGGCCGGGACACTAACTCGAACACCGGGGAGCTGTTTTTT
cdr3_aa: CASSLGRDTNSNTGELFF
clone_size: .
j_call: TRBJ2-2
d_call: .
v_call: TRBV13

cdr3_nt: TGTGCCAGCAGTTTTAGCGGAGTCCCCCCAGATACGCAGTATTTT
cdr3_aa: CASSFSGVPPDTQYF
clone_size: .
j_call: TRBJ2-3
d_call: .
v_call: TRBV28

cdr3_nt: TGCAGCGTTGGGGAAGTGGGTGAGCAGTTCTTC
cdr3_aa: CSVGEVGEQFF
clone_size: .
j_call: TRBJ2-1
d_call: .
v_call: TRBV29-1

cdr3_nt: TGCGCCAGCAGCTTGGCAGGGGATGAGCAGTTCTTC
cdr3_aa: CASSLAGDEQFF
clone_size: .
j_call: TRBJ2-1
d_call: .
v_call: TRBV5-1

cdr3_nt: TGTGCCAGCAGCTCCGGGACAGTTAACACTGAAGCTTTCTTT
cdr3_aa: CASSSGTVNTEAFF
clone_size: .
j_call: TRBJ1-1
d_call: TRBD1
v_call: TRBV7-8

cdr3_nt: TGCGCCAGCAGCTTGGCAACTAATGAAAAACTGTTTTTT
cdr3_aa: CASSLATNEKLFF
clone_size: .
j_call: TRBJ1-4
d_call: .
v_call: TRBV5-1

cdr3_nt: TGCAGCGGGCCCAGGGGAGTTAGCACAGATACGCAGTATTTT
cdr3_aa: CSGPRGVSTDTQYF
clone_size: .
j_call: TRBJ2-3
d_call: .
v_call: TRBV29-1

cdr3_nt: TGTGCCAGCAGCGGGACAGGCTCCTACGAGCAGTACTTC
cdr3_aa: CASSGTGSYEQYF
clone_size: few
j_call: TRBJ2-7
d_call: TRBD1
v_call: TRBV5-4

cdr3_nt: TGTGCCATCCCTGGGACAGGGGTCACTGAAGCTTTCTTT
cdr3_aa: CAIPGTGVTEAFF
clone_size: .
j_call: TRBJ1-1
d_call: TRBD1
v_call: TRBV6-5

cdr3_nt: TGTGCCAGCAGCCCACGCGGAGTCTATGGCTACACCTTC
cdr3_aa: CASSPRGVYGYTF
clone_size: .
j_call: TRBJ1-2
d_call: .
v_call: TRBV7-8

cdr3_nt: TGCGCCAGCAGCTTTGGTAACTATGGCTACACCTTC
cdr3_aa: CASSFGNYGYTF
clone_size: .
j_call: TRBJ1-2
d_call: .
v_call: TRBV5-1

cdr3_nt: TGTGCCAGCAGTTCCGACAGGGACACTGAAGCTTTCTTT
cdr3_aa: CASSSDRDTEAFF
clone_size: .
j_call: TRBJ1-1
d_call: TRBD1
v_call: TRBV6-5

cdr3_nt: TGCGCCAGCAGCCAAACGACAGGGGCCGGGGAGCTGTTTTTT
cdr3_aa: CASSQTTGAGELFF
clone_size: .
j_call: TRBJ2-2
d_call: TRBD1
v_call: TRBV4-1

cdr3_nt: TGCGCCAGCAGGGTCCGACAGGGTCCGACTGAAGCTTTCTTT
cdr3_aa: CASRVRQGPTEAFF
clone_size: .
j_call: TRBJ1-1
d_call: TRBD1
v_call: TRBV5-1

cdr3_nt: TGTGCCAGTTCTAAACGGGACAGGGACTATGGCTACACCTTC
cdr3_aa: CASSKRDRDYGYTF
clone_size: .
j_call: TRBJ1-2
d_call: TRBD1
v_call: TRBV19

cdr3_nt: TGTGCCAGCAGTTTCCAGGGGCTGATGAGCGGGGAGCTGTTTTTT
cdr3_aa: CASSFQGLMSGELFF
clone_size: .
j_call: TRBJ2-2
d_call: .
v_call: TRBV28

cdr3_nt: TGTGCCAGCAGTTTAGACAGTTACTCCTACAATGAGCAGTTCTTC
cdr3_aa: CASSLDSYSYNEQFF
clone_size: .
j_call: TRBJ2-1
d_call: .
v_call: TRBV27

cdr3_nt: TGTGCCATCAGTGAGTCCGAGGGGAGCTCCTACGAGCAGTACTTC
cdr3_aa: CAISESEGSSYEQYF
clone_size: .
j_call: TRBJ2-7
d_call: .
v_call: TRBV10-3

cdr3_nt: TGTGCCATCGGAGGCGAGACCCAGTACTTC
cdr3_aa: CAIGGETQYF
clone_size: .
j_call: TRBJ2-5
d_call: .
v_call: TRBV10-3

cdr3_nt: TGTGCCAGCAGCCCGGGGGGGAGGAGTAACACCATATATTTT
cdr3_aa: CASSPGGRSNTIYF
clone_size: .
j_call: TRBJ1-3
d_call: .
v_call: TRBV7-2

cdr3_nt: TGTGCCAGCAGTTTATCGAAACAGGCCACAGATACGCAGTATTTT
cdr3_aa: CASSLSKQATDTQYF
clone_size: .
j_call: TRBJ2-3
d_call: .
v_call: TRBV27

cdr3_nt: TGTGCTAGTGGTTTGCCCCCTGAACGGGGGAACACTGAAGCTTTCTTT
cdr3_aa: CASGLPPERGNTEAFF
clone_size: .
j_call: TRBJ1-1
d_call: .
v_call: TRBV12-5